The source of this T cell receptor beta chain is a study of blood T cells in healthy people across ages. This clonotype was picked up a small number of times. A second PCR of roughly 7 to 11 cycles used a sample-barcoded 5' primer and a J-beta primer mix. One entry per CDR3 protein results from TCRdb running MiXCR on the 5' RACE reads. The sample includes 920,000 or so distinct CDR3 sequences, 35% to 55% of them seen just once. Germline values: CDR1 DFQATT, CDR2 SNEGSKA (reference sequence). CDR3 length: 14 amino acids. Losses at the gene ends were 0 bases for V and 5 bases for J; bases not matched to a gene: 5.

This receptor was taken from a woman aged 55-75 years in good health. The chain combines TRBV20-1 with TRBJ2-7; 9 bases align to TRBD2. What was sequenced was blood. This chain's CDR3 is CSARDLREGDEQYF. The CDR3 DNA sequence: TGCAGTGCTAGAGATCTGCGGGAGGGCGACGAGCAGTACTTC.